This T cell receptor beta chain is from a study of regulatory T cells in long-lasting Graves disease. Study as a whole: Less than 3 months of antithyroid drugs had been taken by newly diagnosed Graves' patients.

Time point reported: newly diagnosed GD, antithyroid drugs for less than 3 months. PBMC RNA served as the TCR library source. Arm-PCR of CDR3 regions and iRepertoire HTBI primers were the basis on which TCR beta libraries were built. Each CDR3 protein gets one entry after TCRdb re-called the multiplex PCR reads with MiXCR. The sample records 390,000 or so distinct CDR3 sequences, about 11% being singletons. This sample also appeared in a second study, on T cells in Graves' hyperthyroidism and ophthalmopathy. That report adds: Used for diagnoses were clinical symptoms, serum thyroxine and TRAb, thyroid ultrasound and orbital computed tomography.

The receptor's source is a woman aged 18-30 years with Graves disease. The sequencing used peripheral blood mononuclear cells (PBMCs), collected at new diagnosis, from a patient treated with antithyroid drugs.

The CDR3 DNA reads TGTGCCAGCAGCCCACGGGGGACATATTCCTACAATGAGCAGTTCTTC. Its translation: CASSPRGTYSYNEQFF. The chain employs TRBV11-3 and TRBJ2-1; the D call may be TRBD1 or TRBD2 (6 bases each). Germline-derived CDR1 and CDR2 are SGHNT and YENEEA. Deletions cut 5 bases from V and 1 base from J, with 15 bases between. The CDR3 loop spans 16 amino acids. The variable domain in full, completed from reference TRBV11-3 and TRBJ2-1, reads EAGVVQSPRYKIIEKKQPVAFWCNPISGHNTLYWYLQNLGQGPELLIRYENEEAVDDSQLPKDRFSAERLKGVDSTLKIQPAELGDSAVYLCASSPRGTYSYNEQFFGPGTRLTVL.